A selection of T cell receptor beta chains follows, all from one sample in a study of memory CD8 T cells in hepatitis C reinfection. Libraries were prepared by immunoSEQ multiplex PCR; TCRdb keeps only in-frame clonotypes and omits some of them. The table lists roughly 6,000 clones, 80% to 90% of them singletons. Sequenced input: naive CD8+ T cells sorted from blood. The receptors stem from a man aged 50-59 years with hepatitis C virus infection. CDR3s include the opening cysteine and the closing phenylalanine or tryptophan. A D gene is named only where the DNA matches it firmly. Clone size appears in some rows only: once, few, many, or a class for an expanded clone.

abundance: .
d_gene: TRBD1
j_gene: TRBJ2-7
v_gene: TRBV6-5
CDR3nt: TGTGCCAGCAGTTCCTTCGGGACAGGGTTTGGCGAGCAGTACTTC
CDR3aa: CASSSFGTGFGEQYF

abundance: once
d_gene: TRBD1
j_gene: TRBJ2-1
v_gene: TRBV2
CDR3nt: TGTGCCAGCATGTCGGGGACAGGGGTTCCTGAGCAGTTCTTC
CDR3aa: CASMSGTGVPEQFF

abundance: once
d_gene: .
j_gene: TRBJ1-1
v_gene: TRBV5-1
CDR3nt: TGCGCCAGCAGCTTGAGCAGGGGCACTGAAGCTTTCTTT
CDR3aa: CASSLSRGTEAFF

abundance: .
d_gene: .
j_gene: TRBJ2-3
v_gene: TRBV6-6
CDR3nt: TGTGCCAGCACGAGGGAGGACACAGATACGCAGTATTTT
CDR3aa: CASTREDTDTQYF

abundance: .
d_gene: .
j_gene: TRBJ1-2
v_gene: TRBV9
CDR3nt: TGTGCCAGCAGCCCTACTCAGGGAGGGAATTACTATGGCTACACCTTC
CDR3aa: CASSPTQGGNYYGYTF

abundance: few
d_gene: TRBD2
j_gene: TRBJ2-1
v_gene: TRBV7-6
CDR3nt: TGTGCCAGCAGCTTACTCCTAGCGGGAGGCTACAATGAGCAGTTCTTC
CDR3aa: CASSLLLAGGYNEQFF

abundance: .
d_gene: .
j_gene: TRBJ2-5
v_gene: TRBV18
CDR3nt: TGTGCCAGCTCGCGTTGGACAGCCGATCAAGAGACCCAGTACTTC
CDR3aa: CASSRWTADQETQYF

abundance: .
d_gene: .
j_gene: TRBJ2-7
v_gene: TRBV7-6
CDR3nt: TGTGCCAGCAGCTCTAGTAACTCCTACGAGCAGTACTTC
CDR3aa: CASSSSNSYEQYF

abundance: .
d_gene: TRBD1
j_gene: TRBJ2-7
v_gene: TRBV19
CDR3nt: TGTGCCAGTAGTCCAGGACAGGCCTACGAGCAGTACTTC
CDR3aa: CASSPGQAYEQYF

abundance: once
d_gene: .
j_gene: TRBJ2-5
v_gene: TRBV16
CDR3nt: TGTGCCAGCAGCCAATTCCCGGACAGCCCGGTGGACTTC
CDR3aa: CASSQFPDSPVDF

abundance: .
d_gene: .
j_gene: TRBJ1-3
v_gene: TRBV28
CDR3nt: TGTGCCAGCAGTCAGGGAAGGTTTGGAAACACCATATATTTT
CDR3aa: CASSQGRFGNTIYF

abundance: .
d_gene: .
j_gene: TRBJ1-1
v_gene: TRBV18
CDR3nt: TGTGCCAGCTCACCAGGGCTGGGCACTGAAGCTTTCTTT
CDR3aa: CASSPGLGTEAFF

abundance: .
d_gene: .
j_gene: TRBJ2-2
v_gene: TRBV4-2
CDR3nt: TGTGCCAGCAGCCAAGATGAGAGGGAGTCCGGGGAGCTGTTTTTT
CDR3aa: CASSQDERESGELFF

abundance: .
d_gene: .
j_gene: TRBJ1-5
v_gene: TRBV28
CDR3nt: TGTGCCAGCAGTCTCCCTTATGCGGATAGCAATCAGCCCCAGCATTTT
CDR3aa: CASSLPYADSNQPQHF

abundance: few
d_gene: TRBD1
j_gene: TRBJ2-7
v_gene: TRBV13
CDR3nt: TGTGCCAGCAGCTTTGGTGCCAGGGGGCGAGGGTACGAGCAGTACTTC
CDR3aa: CASSFGARGRGYEQYF

abundance: .
d_gene: .
j_gene: TRBJ2-7
v_gene: TRBV5-4
CDR3nt: TGTGCCAGCAGCTTGGCCAACAGGGTCGGCGACGAGCAGTACTTC
CDR3aa: CASSLANRVGDEQYF

abundance: .
d_gene: TRBD1
j_gene: TRBJ2-7
v_gene: TRBV4-1
CDR3nt: TGCGCCAGCAGCCCCCAGGGGGCAAACTACGAGCAGTACTTC
CDR3aa: CASSPQGANYEQYF

abundance: .
d_gene: TRBD2
j_gene: TRBJ2-7
v_gene: TRBV27
CDR3nt: TGTGCCAGCAGTTTATGGCCGAATGGGGGGGACGAGCAGTACTTC
CDR3aa: CASSLWPNGGDEQYF

abundance: .
d_gene: TRBD2
j_gene: TRBJ2-2
v_gene: TRBV19
CDR3nt: TGTGCCACCTCCCTAGCGGCCACCGGGGAGCTGTTTTTT
CDR3aa: CATSLAATGELFF

abundance: once
d_gene: TRBD1
j_gene: TRBJ2-7
v_gene: TRBV4-1
CDR3nt: TGCGCCAGCAGCCAAGAACAGGGGGTCTACTACGAGCAGTACTTC
CDR3aa: CASSQEQGVYYEQYF